This T cell receptor (beta chain) was sequenced during a study of shared clonotypes between healthy human individuals (dated by TCRdb to about 2020). Context from the whole study: The cohort comprised a couple of women and three men aged 18 to 49 years. For each donor, three plates each were used for CD4 naive and CD4 memory, two plates were used for CD8 naive, and one plate was used for CD8 memory. To estimate repertoire size and how much clonotypes are shared between individuals, the study performed deep sequencing of blood TCR repertoires from roughly five healthy adults. Libraries were prepared and TCR repertoires were sequenced by different laboratories using diverse techniques, in order to increase sequencing depth and limit assay-specific biases. Each donor's leukapheresis produced roughly between about 0.9 and 9.5 billion PBMCs.

General findings and caveats noted by the study authors: Compared with non-shared clonotypes, the clonotypes found in all four sorted-subset donors had higher generation probabilities. Sampling was restricted to blood, and TCR repertoires in tissues likely differ from the TCR repertoires found in blood. Sharing across a few donors was observed for about 5% of naive CD4, 3.5% of naive CD8, about 2.3% of memory CD4, and roughly 0.43% of memory CD8 clonotypes. Based on pairwise subsampling, the degree of clonotype sharing among donors was expected to be affected by sequencing depth. The genetic and exposure-history diversity represented was limited by the small number of donors. Even with the large sequencing depth, rarefaction of the sorted-subset datasets indicated that sequencing was incomplete. Estimated clonotype richness was generally larger for naive than for memory subsets.

Using the deep immunoSEQ assay, TCR CDR3 regions were amplified from genomic DNA by multiplex PCR. Extracted genomic DNA from each cell subset was distributed evenly across all wells of several immunoSEQ 96-well plates, and each plate was treated as a replicate. Each replicate PCR for sorted subsets received about 220 ng genomic DNA, equal to roughly 29,000 T cell genomes. The purified libraries were quantified using a Qubit 3.0 fluorometer, sized with a Bioanalyzer 2100, and then quantified again using the KAPA Library Quantification kit. A separate single-read 150-cycle Illumina NextSeq 550 flow cell was used to sequence each immunoSEQ 96-well plate. Regarding the original processing steps: Because only junctional sequences without quality scores were contained in the immunoSEQ output, filtering matching that applied to full-length reads could not be performed. To assign V/J genes and CDR3, sequences were annotated against IMGT germline references using PyIR, a Python wrapper for IgBLAST v1.9. Reads were filtered out if the reads had weak V/J assignments (E-value above 1e-6), no CDR3, stop codons, out-of-frame junctions, or ambiguous translated residues. V3J clonotypes were defined as sequences sharing an identical inferred V gene, J gene, and CDR3 amino acid sequence. To compute the percentage overlap between repertoires, the number of shared unique clonotypes was divided by the size of the smaller repertoire. RTK rarefaction, the Chao1 estimator, and Recon v2.1 estimates of unobserved clonotypes were used to assess repertoire richness. Generation probabilities for all TCRbeta clonotypes obtained by the gDNA method from a handful of donors were computed using OLGA. TCRdb retrieved this table from immuneACCESS and kept in-frame rearrangements only. Not all clones are present; in checked studies, unresolved V genes account for under half, and no reason is known for the remainder. D and trimming come from the DNA, and the V and J calls and clone size come from that table. Present in this sample are millions of clones, 85% to 95% of which were seen just once. Roughly 0.13% of the sample is in the top ten clones.

With respect to this clone: No cognate antigen has been identified for it. Per-nucleotide qualities are absent, and no much larger clonotype sits a single base away.

The donors were healthy, HIV-negative adults who had no recently reported acute infections or vaccinations. Every donor was a Caucasian adult living in Nashville, Tennessee, USA. CD4+ T cells were enriched by magnetic negative selection, after which naive cells were positively selected on CD45RA and the negative fraction was taken as the memory subset. Blood was collected by leukapheresis, and PBMCs were isolated by Ficoll-Histopaque density gradient centrifugation and then cryopreserved in liquid nitrogen vapor phase. Analytical flow cytometry was used to check the purity and quantity of every magnetically sorted T cell population. Each sorted fraction had its genomic DNA isolated and then quantified by UV absorbance on a Nanodrop 2000c. Source material: naive CD4+ T cells sorted from blood. In light of the paper, this sample's cell subset or site label describes: CD45RA+ positively selected. The TCR was taken from a man between 18 and 29 years old in good health.

The sequence in DNA is TGCGCCAGCAGCCAAGAAGGGGGGGCCGGTCAGCCCCAGCATTTT. Its coded protein is CASSQEGGAGQPQHF. The V gene is TRBV4-3 and the J gene is TRBJ1-5; TRBD1 is a possible D gene, resting on 6 matching bases. The V end loses 0 bases and the J end loses 6 bases, and a stretch of 12 bases separates them. The CDR3 contains 15 residues, cysteine and phenylalanine counted. The CDR3 DNA has 45 bases and is translated from base 1. Based on the germline V gene, the CDR1 and CDR2 sequences are LGHNA and YSLEER.